Listed here is a single T cell receptor beta chain. This record belongs to a study of shared clonotypes between healthy human individuals. Assay used: immunoSEQ multiplex PCR; TCRdb lists only in-frame clones, some missing. Of fewer than 3 million clones in the sample, roughly 92% were seen once. Germline V gene sequence: CDR1 KGHSH, CDR2 LQKENI. CDR3 length equals 17 residues. The V and J ends lost 5 bases and 0 bases respectively, with 17 bases between them. This rearrangement joins TRBV18 to TRBJ1-5, with D perhaps matching TRBD1 (5 bases). The TCR comes from a man younger than 30 in good health. Some clones in this sample may be carry-over from other donors' samples. The source material was naive CD4+ T cells from PBMCs. Stated subset: CD45RA+ positively selected. The CDR3 reads CASSSDSETDSNQPQHF. The CDR3 coding sequence is TGTGCCAGCTCATCAGATTCCGAGACAGATAGCAATCAGCCCCAGCATTTT.